This T cell receptor beta chain was captured in a study of T-cell reconstitution after alpha-beta-depleted transplantation in children. Germline values: CDR1 LNHNV, CDR2 YYDKDF (reference sequence). The CDR3 length is 14 residues. V dropped 4 bases and J dropped 3 bases, with 13 bases sitting between them. Unique molecular identifiers were incorporated into the prepared TCRbeta library. TCRdb ran MiXCR on the PCR reads and lists one entry per CDR3 protein. Of 550,000 to 800,000 distinct CDR3 sequences listed, around 13% are singletons. This clonotype showed up just a few times. The sequencing used PBMCs, collected before TCRalphabeta/CD19-depleted stem cell transplant. This receptor was identified in a girl aged 2 to 10 with congenital amegakaryocytic thrombocytopenia, due to receive a stem cell transplant. V usage is TRBV15 and J usage is TRBJ2-7; D is possibly TRBD2 (5 bases). The CDR3 spells CATSTESGHYEQYF. DNA of the CDR3: TGTGCCACCAGCACAGAGAGCGGCCACTACGAGCAGTACTTC.